The 19 T cell receptor beta chains below were found in one sample sequenced in a study of early T cells in non-severe SARS-CoV-2 infection (dated by TCRdb to 2020 to 2023). Libraries were built with 5' RACE. Sequencing took place on a NextSeq 500. TCRdb redid the processing of the public reads, applying fastp at Q25 and MiXCR, and retained in-frame beta chains. Identical CDR3 proteins give one entry, which carries the most common genes and DNA. The sample table records 100,000 to 150,000 distinct CDR3 sequences; about 16% of these occur just once. Together, the top ten hold 20% to 25% of the sample. Material: whole blood. Source of these receptors: an adult who was a healthcare worker with PCR-confirmed SARS-CoV-2 infection or an uninfected control (not recorded which).

A few counts support this clonotype. The rearrangement links TRBV4-1 to TRBJ1-1; D gene uncertain. The CDR3 has 13 amino acids. V was clipped by 2 bases and J by 4 bases, with 8 bases between them. Germline CDR1 is MGHRA and CDR2 is YSYEKL. The CDR3, as DNA: TGCGCCAGCAGCCAACAGAGTCCCACTGAAGCTTTCTTT. It is translated as CASSQQSPTEAFF.

The genes are TRBV24-1 and TRBJ2-1, with 13 bases matching TRBD2. V dropped 9 bases and J dropped 6; count of bases not matched to a gene: 1. The length of the CDR3 is 13 residues. CDR1 is KGHDR, CDR2 SFDVKD, per germline. The CDR3 coding sequence is TGTGCCACCGGACTAGCGGGGGCCAATGAGCAGTTCTTC. Amino acid sequence: CATGLAGANEQFF.

Only a few counts were recorded for this clonotype. The chain has TRBV6-6 and TRBJ2-3; 7 bases map to TRBD2. CDR1 is MNHNY and CDR2 is SVGAGI in the germline V gene (reference sequence). This CDR3 spans 15 amino acids. The J segment lost 3 bases and the V segment lost 5 bases, leaving 8 bases of the junction unmatched. This CDR3 is CASSPLAGDTDTQYF. In nucleotides, the CDR3 is TGTGCCAGCAGTCCCTTGGCGGGGGATACAGATACGCAGTATTTT.

This clonotype was counted at least ten times. The chain links TRBV2 to TRBJ2-5; TRBD2 might be the D (5 bases). Trimming cost V 6 bases and J 4 bases, with 15 bases left between them. This CDR3 is 14 amino acids long. From germline, CDR1 is SNHLY and CDR2 FYNNEI. The CDR3: CASRNPGSTETQYF. The CDR3 region has the DNA TGTGCCAGCAGAAATCCGGGATCGACAGAGACCCAGTACTTC.

This clonotype was seen only a few times. V is TRBV4-1 and J is TRBJ1-4; 7 bases map to TRBD1. The CDR3 is 14 amino acids. The ends lost 6 bases at V and 3 bases at J; junction bases unmatched: 4. Germline CDR1 is MGHRA and CDR2 is YSYEKL. In DNA, the CDR3 is TGCGCCAGCAGTACCGGGACAGCTAATGAAAAACTGTTTTTT. Protein sequence: CASSTGTANEKLFF.

The rearrangement uses TRBV6-6 and TRBJ2-7; unclear D gene. Germline V gene lookup returns CDR1 MNHNY and CDR2 SVGAGI (reference sequence). The CDR3 consists of 12 residues. Trimming left V 8 bases short and J 3 bases short, with 11 bases between. The CDR3 protein is CASRLENYEQYF. CDR3 bases: TGTGCCAGCCGACTGGAGAACTACGAGCAGTACTTC.

This clonotype was counted ten times or more. This chain uses TRBV19 with TRBJ2-7; possibly TRBD2 for D (5 bases). The length of the CDR3 is 14 residues. V was shortened by 1 base and J by 3 bases, with 10 bases between the two germline ends. Germline CDR1 LNHDA, CDR2 SQIVND (reference sequence). The CDR3 sequence is CASSIASGYYEQYF. The CDR3 DNA sequence: TGTGCCAGTAGTATAGCCTCGGGGTACTACGAGCAGTACTTC.

DNA for the CDR3: TGTGCCAGCAGGGACAGTATGGACATTCAGTACTTC. This codes for CASRDSMDIQYF. The V and J genes are TRBV2 and TRBJ2-4; the D gene is possibly TRBD1 (6 bases). From germline, CDR1 is SNHLY and CDR2 FYNNEI. Trimming shortened V by 6 bases and J by 8 bases, and 11 bases separated the two germline ends. This CDR3 region has 12 residues.

In its sample, this clonotype was seen a few times. This chain links TRBV4-1 with TRBJ1-1; weak D call: TRBD1 (6 bases). Germline V gene lookup returns CDR1 MGHRA and CDR2 YSYEKL. V was pared by 4 bases and J by 8 bases, with 11 bases between. This CDR3 spans 12 amino acids. The DNA of the CDR3 is TGCGCCAGCAGCCGAGCACAGGGCGAAGCTTTCTTT. Translating gives CASSRAQGEAFF.

This chain uses TRBV5-1 with TRBJ1-1; D ambiguous. This CDR3 has 12 amino acids. Trimming removed 2 bases at V and 4 bases at J, with 6 bases between. Germline V gene sequence: CDR1 SGHRS, CDR2 YFSETQ. The CDR3 DNA follows: TGCGCCAGCAGCTTCGCCCTCACTGAAGCTTTCTTT. Encoded protein: CASSFALTEAFF.

The chain employs TRBV10-3 and TRBJ2-3, with D possibly TRBD2 on 7 matching bases. The V end was cut by 7 bases, the J end by 2 bases, with 16 bases between. The CDR3 length is 15 residues. Germline lookup yields CDR1 ENHRY and CDR2 SYGVKD. The CDR3 loop reads CAINGGGHSTDTQYF. The CDR3 nucleotides read TGTGCCATCAACGGCGGGGGCCATTCCACAGATACGCAGTATTTT.

CDR3 loop: CSARAGGSYNEQFF. For the CDR3, the DNA is TGCAGTGCTCGAGCGGGTGGCTCCTACAATGAGCAGTTCTTC. The chain combines TRBV20-1 with TRBJ2-1; weak D call: TRBD2 (6 bases). The CDR3 runs to 14 residues. Germline-derived CDR1 and CDR2 are DFQATT and SNEGSKA (reference sequence). Trimming took off 5 bases at V and 0 bases at J, with 11 bases between the two ends.

This clonotype was recorded a few times. The CDR3 DNA sequence: TGCAGTGCTAGTTGGACCCCCGAGAACGAGCAGTACTTC. This sequence encodes CSASWTPENEQYF. The gene calls are TRBV20-1 and TRBJ2-7; D gene ambiguous. The CDR3 is 13 amino acids. CDR1 and CDR2 (germline): DFQATT, SNEGSKA (reference sequence). The V and J ends lost 3 bases and 5 bases respectively, with 14 bases between them.

This chain joins TRBV7-2 and TRBJ2-3, with TRBD2 matching 8 bases. Germline loops: CDR1 SGHTA, CDR2 FQGNSA. V trimming: 4 bases; J trimming: 6 bases; junction bases outside the gene matches: 15. The CDR3 runs to 17 residues. CDR3: CASSSPGERGPVDTQYF. The DNA for the CDR3 is TGTGCCAGCAGCTCCCCGGGGGAGCGGGGGCCGGTGGATACGCAGTATTTT.

Regarding this clonotype: One end of the junction varies from germline; a read error may be responsible. This rearrangement joins TRBV12-3 or TRBV12-4 to TRBJ1-3; D is unresolved. The CDR3 extends over 16 amino acids. In DNA form, the CDR3 reads TGTGCCAGCAGTCCCCCAGGACGAGCCTCTGAAAACACCATATATTTT. It yields the protein CASSPPGRASENTIYF.

The chain has TRBV18 and TRBJ1-1; tentative D call: TRBD1 (6 bases). Germline V gene sequence: CDR1 KGHSH, CDR2 LQKENI. This CDR3 has 13 residues. Trimming shortened V by 7 bases and J by 3 bases, and 12 bases separated the two germline ends. The CDR3 bases are TGTGCCAGCTTCCAGGGGCGGGACACTGAAGCTTTCTTT. It specifies CASFQGRDTEAFF.

The V gene is TRBV3-1, the J gene TRBJ1-2; D remains unclear. Germline V CDR1 and CDR2: LGHDT, YNNKEL (reference sequence). The CDR3 sequence is 14 residues long. V was pared by 2 bases and J by 4 bases, with 11 bases between. The CDR3 loop is CASSQSDRSYGYTF. DNA of the CDR3: TGTGCCAGCAGCCAATCGGACCGGTCCTATGGCTACACCTTC.

This clonotype has more than one count but fewer than ten. The chain links TRBV5-1 to TRBJ1-6; TRBD1 aligns across 8 bases. Trimming at V came to 4 bases and at J to 5 bases, leaving 2 bases not matched to a gene. This CDR3 spans 14 amino acids. Germline V gene data show CDR1 as SGHRS and CDR2 as YFSETQ. In DNA, the CDR3 is TGCGCCAGCAGCCGGGACAGGAATAATTCACCCCTCCACTTT. This codes for CASSRDRNNSPLHF.

This clonotype was observed a few times. The chain couples TRBV11-2 to TRBJ2-7, with TRBD1 as a possible D gene (6 bases). The V end lost 5 bases, the J end lost 2 bases, and 22 bases lay between the germline ends. The CDR3 length is 17 residues. Germline V gene lookup returns CDR1 SGHAT and CDR2 FQNNGV. In DNA, the CDR3 is TGTGCCAGCAGCCAATTGTACTCTACAGGGTACACCTACGAGCAGTACTTC. Amino acid sequence: CASSQLYSTGYTYEQYF.